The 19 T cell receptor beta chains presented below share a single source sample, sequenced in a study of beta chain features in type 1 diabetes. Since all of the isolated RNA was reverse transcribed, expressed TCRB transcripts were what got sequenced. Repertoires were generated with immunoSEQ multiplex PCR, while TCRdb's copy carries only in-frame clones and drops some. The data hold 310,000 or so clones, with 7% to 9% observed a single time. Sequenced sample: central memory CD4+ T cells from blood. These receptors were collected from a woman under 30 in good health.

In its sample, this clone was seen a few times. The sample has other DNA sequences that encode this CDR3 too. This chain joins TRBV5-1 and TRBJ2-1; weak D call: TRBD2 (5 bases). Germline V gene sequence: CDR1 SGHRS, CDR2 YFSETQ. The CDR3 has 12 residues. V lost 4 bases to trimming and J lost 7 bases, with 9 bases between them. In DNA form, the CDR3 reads TGCGCCAGCAGCGGCTCGGGAAATGAGCAGTTCTTC. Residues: CASSGSGNEQFF. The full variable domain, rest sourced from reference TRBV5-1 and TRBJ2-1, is KAGVTQTPRYLIKTRGQQVTLSCSPISGHRSVSWYQQTPGQGLQFLFEYFSETQRNKGNFPGRFSGRQFSNSRSEMNVSTLELGDSALYLCASSGSGNEQFFGPGTRLTVL.

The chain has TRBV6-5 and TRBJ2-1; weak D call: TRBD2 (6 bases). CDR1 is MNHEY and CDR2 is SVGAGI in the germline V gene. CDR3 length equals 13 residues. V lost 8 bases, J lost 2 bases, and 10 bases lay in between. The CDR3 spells CASGAGPYNEQFF. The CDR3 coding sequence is TGTGCCAGCGGTGCGGGGCCCTACAATGAGCAGTTCTTC.

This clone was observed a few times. In DNA form, the CDR3 reads TGCAGCGTTGGGGACAGGGTTGGTGAAAAACTGTTTTTT. Translated, it gives CSVGDRVGEKLFF. The chain recombines TRBV29-1 with TRBJ1-4, with 9 nucleotides matching TRBD1. Germline values: CDR1 SQVTM, CDR2 ANQGSEA. V lost 4 bases, J lost 7 bases, and 4 bases stayed unmatched. The CDR3 length is 13 residues.

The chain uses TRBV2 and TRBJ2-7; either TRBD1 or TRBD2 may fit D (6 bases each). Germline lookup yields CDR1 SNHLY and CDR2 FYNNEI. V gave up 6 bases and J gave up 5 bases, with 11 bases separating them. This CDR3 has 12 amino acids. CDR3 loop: CASSGGRHEQYF. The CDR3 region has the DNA TGTGCCAGCAGCGGGGGCCGCCACGAGCAGTACTTC.

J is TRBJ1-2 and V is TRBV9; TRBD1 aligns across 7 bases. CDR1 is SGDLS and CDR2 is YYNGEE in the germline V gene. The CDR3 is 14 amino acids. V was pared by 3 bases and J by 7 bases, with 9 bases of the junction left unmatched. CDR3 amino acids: CASSDRTGRGGYTF. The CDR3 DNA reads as TGTGCCAGCAGCGACCGGACAGGTAGAGGTGGCTACACCTTC.

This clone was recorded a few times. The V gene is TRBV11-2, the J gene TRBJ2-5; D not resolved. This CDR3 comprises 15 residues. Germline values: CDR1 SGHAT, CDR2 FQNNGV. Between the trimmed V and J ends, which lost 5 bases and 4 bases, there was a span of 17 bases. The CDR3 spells CASSRERRRLETQYF. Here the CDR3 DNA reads TGTGCCAGCAGCAGAGAAAGAAGAAGGTTAGAGACCCAGTACTTC.

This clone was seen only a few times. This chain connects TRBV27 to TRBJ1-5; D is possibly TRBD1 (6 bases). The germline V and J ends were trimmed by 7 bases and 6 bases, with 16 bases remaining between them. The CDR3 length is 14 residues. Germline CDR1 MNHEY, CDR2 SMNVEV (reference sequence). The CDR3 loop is CASKVQGRSQPQHF. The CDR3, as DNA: TGTGCCAGCAAGGTACAGGGCCGGAGTCAGCCCCAGCATTTT.

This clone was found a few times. CDR3 sequence: CASSPLRAQETQYF. CDR3 coding DNA: TGTGCCAGCAGCCCACTGCGGGCCCAAGAGACCCAGTACTTC. V gene TRBV5-4 combines with J gene TRBJ2-5, with D possibly TRBD2 on 5 matching bases. This CDR3 comprises 14 residues. V was shortened by 4 bases and J by 1 base, with 11 bases between the two germline ends. Germline V lookup: CDR1 SGHNT, CDR2 YYREEE (reference sequence).

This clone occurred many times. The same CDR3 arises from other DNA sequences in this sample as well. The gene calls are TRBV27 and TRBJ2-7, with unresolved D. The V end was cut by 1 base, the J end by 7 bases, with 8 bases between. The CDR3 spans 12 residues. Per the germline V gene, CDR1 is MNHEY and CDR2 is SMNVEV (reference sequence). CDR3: CASSLWGREQYF. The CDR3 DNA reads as TGTGCCAGCAGTTTATGGGGTCGGGAGCAGTACTTC.

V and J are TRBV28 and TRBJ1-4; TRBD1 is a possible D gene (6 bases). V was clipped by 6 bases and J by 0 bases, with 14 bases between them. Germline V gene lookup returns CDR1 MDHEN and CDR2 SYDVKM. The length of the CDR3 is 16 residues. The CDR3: CASRGAKGTTNEKLFF. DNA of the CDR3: TGTGCCAGCAGGGGGGCCAAAGGGACAACTAATGAAAAACTGTTTTTT.

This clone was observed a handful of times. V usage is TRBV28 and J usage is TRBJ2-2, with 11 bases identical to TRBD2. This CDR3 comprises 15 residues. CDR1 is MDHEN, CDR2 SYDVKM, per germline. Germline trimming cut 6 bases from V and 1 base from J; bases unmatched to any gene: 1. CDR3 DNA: TGTGCCAGCAGGACTAGCGGGGTGAACACCGGGGAGCTGTTTTTT. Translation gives CASRTSGVNTGELFF.

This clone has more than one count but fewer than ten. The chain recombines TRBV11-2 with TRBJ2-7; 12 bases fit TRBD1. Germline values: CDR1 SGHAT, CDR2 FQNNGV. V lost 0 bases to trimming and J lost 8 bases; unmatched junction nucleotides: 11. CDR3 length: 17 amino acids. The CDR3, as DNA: TGTGCCAGCAGCTTAGATTGGGCCGGGACAGGGGGCGGCAAGCAGTACTTC. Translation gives CASSLDWAGTGGGKQYF.

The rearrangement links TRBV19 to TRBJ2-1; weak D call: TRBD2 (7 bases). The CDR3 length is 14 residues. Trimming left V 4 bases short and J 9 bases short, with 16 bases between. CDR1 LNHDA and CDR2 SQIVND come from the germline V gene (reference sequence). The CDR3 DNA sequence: TGTGCCAGTAGTAGCGAATTGAGGGGGGGTGAGCAGTTCTTC. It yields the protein CASSSELRGGEQFF. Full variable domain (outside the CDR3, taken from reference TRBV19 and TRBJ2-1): DGGITQSPKYLFRKEGQNVTLSCEQNLNHDAMYWYRQDPGQGLRLIYYSQIVNDFQKGDIAEGYSVSREKKESFPLTVTSAQKNPTAFYLCASSSELRGGEQFFGPGTRLTVL.

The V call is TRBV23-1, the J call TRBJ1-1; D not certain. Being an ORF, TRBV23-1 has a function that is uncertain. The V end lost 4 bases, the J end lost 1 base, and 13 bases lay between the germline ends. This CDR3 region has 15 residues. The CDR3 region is CASSPHGHWNTEAFF. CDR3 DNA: TGCGCCAGCAGTCCACACGGGCATTGGAACACTGAAGCTTTCTTT.

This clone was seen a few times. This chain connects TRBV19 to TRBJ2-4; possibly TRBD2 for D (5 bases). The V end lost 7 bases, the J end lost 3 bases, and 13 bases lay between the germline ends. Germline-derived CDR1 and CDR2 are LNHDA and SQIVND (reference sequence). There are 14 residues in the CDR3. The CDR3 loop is CASTPAGYKNIQYF. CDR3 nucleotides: TGTGCCAGTACTCCCGCGGGCTACAAAAACATTCAGTACTTC.

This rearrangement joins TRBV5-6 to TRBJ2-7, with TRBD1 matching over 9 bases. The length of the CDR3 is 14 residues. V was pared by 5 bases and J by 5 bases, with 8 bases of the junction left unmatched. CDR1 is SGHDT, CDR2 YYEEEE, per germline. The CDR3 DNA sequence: TGTGCCAGCAGTAGGGACAGGGTGAGGAACGAGCAGTACTTC. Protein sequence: CASSRDRVRNEQYF.

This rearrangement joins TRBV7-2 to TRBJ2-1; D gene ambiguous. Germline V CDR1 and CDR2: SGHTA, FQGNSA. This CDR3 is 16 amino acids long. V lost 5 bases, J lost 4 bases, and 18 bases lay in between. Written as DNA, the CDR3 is TGTGCCAGCAGCCCAACTTTCCAGAGCGTATACAATGAGCAGTTCTTC. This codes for CASSPTFQSVYNEQFF.

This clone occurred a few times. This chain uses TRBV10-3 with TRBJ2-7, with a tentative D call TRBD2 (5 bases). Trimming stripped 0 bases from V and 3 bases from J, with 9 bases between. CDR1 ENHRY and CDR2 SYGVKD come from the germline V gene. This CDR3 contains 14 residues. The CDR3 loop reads CAISESTTNYEQYF. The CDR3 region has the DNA TGTGCCATCAGTGAGTCGACGACTAACTACGAGCAGTACTTC.

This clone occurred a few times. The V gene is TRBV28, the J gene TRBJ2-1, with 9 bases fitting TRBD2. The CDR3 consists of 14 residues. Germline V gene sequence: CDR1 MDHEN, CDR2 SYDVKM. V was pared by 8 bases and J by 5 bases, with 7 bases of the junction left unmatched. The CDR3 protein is CASAASGDHNEQFF. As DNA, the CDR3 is TGTGCCAGCGCTGCTAGCGGGGACCACAATGAGCAGTTCTTC.